A selection of T cell receptor beta chains follows, all from one sample in a study of blood T cell repertoires in COVID-19. TCRdb's copy holds only in-frame clones and misses some; the assay was immunoSEQ multiplex PCR. This sample has hundreds of thousands of clones, with roughly 85% found just once. Sequencing input: peripheral blood. The receptor source for this set is a man aged 50 to 59 with active or convalescent COVID-19. The CDR3 runs from the conserved cysteine through the conserved F or W. The D gene is left open where the match is weak. Expanded clones get a size class; other rows say once, few or many, or leave the size out.

v_gene	d_gene	abundance	j_gene	CDR3nt	CDR3aa
TRBV3-1/TRBV3-2	.	.	TRBJ2-2	TGTGCCAGCAGCAGCTGGGGACACGACACCGGGGAGCTGTTTTTT	CASSSWGHDTGELFF
TRBV19	.	.	TRBJ2-1	TGTGCCAGTAGTATAACAACTGGGCCCAATGAGCAGTTCTTC	CASSITTGPNEQFF
TRBV3-1/TRBV3-2	.	once	TRBJ2-5	TGTGCCAGCAGCCAAGTCGTAGGGGAAGAGACCCAGTACTTC	CASSQVVGEETQYF
TRBV7-3	TRBD2	once	TRBJ2-5	TGTGCCAGCAGCTTAGGGGGGGGGAGGGCGGAGACCCAGTACTTC	CASSLGGGRAETQYF
TRBV18	TRBD1	few	TRBJ2-6	TGTGCCAGCTCACCCCTGGGACAGCAGACTTTCTCTGGGGCCAACGTCCTGACTTTC	CASSPLGQQTFSGANVLTF
TRBV2	TRBD1	.	TRBJ1-5	TGTGCCAGCACTATGACAGGGGGCCGCAATCAGCCCCAGCATTTT	CASTMTGGRNQPQHF
TRBV6-6	TRBD1	.	TRBJ1-2	TGTGCCAGCAGTCCACCAACAGGGGGTGAAAACTATGGCTACACCTTC	CASSPPTGGENYGYTF
TRBV4-1	TRBD2	few	TRBJ2-1	TGCGCCAGCAGCCAAGCAAGACTAGCGGGAGCCTACAATGAGCAGTTCTTC	CASSQARLAGAYNEQFF
TRBV5-1	.	.	TRBJ1-1	TGCGCCAGCAGCTTGGTAGGGGCGAACACTGAAGCTTTCTTT	CASSLVGANTEAFF
TRBV7-2	.	.	TRBJ1-2	TGTGCCAGCAGCCCACAGGGTGGAAACTATGGCTACACCTTC	CASSPQGGNYGYTF
TRBV14	.	.	TRBJ2-1	TGTGCCAGCAGCCCTGGGACTTCCTCCTACAATGAGCAGTTCTTC	CASSPGTSSYNEQFF
TRBV20-1	TRBD2	.	TRBJ2-1	TGCAGTGCTAGTAAGCGGGGAGCGGCCTCCTACAATGAGCAGTTCTTC	CSASKRGAASYNEQFF
TRBV11-3	TRBD1	.	TRBJ2-1	TGTGCCAGCAGCCCCGGTTGGGTTAGCGGGACAGGGGATTACAATGAGCAGTTCTTC	CASSPGWVSGTGDYNEQFF
TRBV19	.	.	TRBJ1-1	TGTGCCAGTAGTATCGACAGGAACACTGAAGCTTTCTTT	CASSIDRNTEAFF
TRBV12-5	TRBD2	.	TRBJ2-3	TGTGCTAGTGGCCTCCTCCAGCGGGGCGGAATACTAAGCACAGATACGCAGTATTTT	CASGLLQRGGILSTDTQYF
TRBV28	TRBD1	few	TRBJ2-7	TGTGCCAGCAGTTTAAACAGGGGCTACGAGCAGTACTTC	CASSLNRGYEQYF
TRBV7-9	.	.	TRBJ2-7	TGTGCCAGCAGCGGACCCCGAGCAGGTAGGACTACAAGCGAGCAGTACTTC	CASSGPRAGRTTSEQYF
TRBV9	.	.	TRBJ2-3	TGTGCCAGCAGCTCCTCGGGGGTCACAGATACGCAGTATTTT	CASSSSGVTDTQYF
TRBV28	TRBD2	.	TRBJ2-1	TGTGCCAGCAGTTTTGGGGGACTAGCGGCACTGAATGAGCAGTTCTTC	CASSFGGLAALNEQFF
TRBV2	TRBD1	.	TRBJ1-2	TGTGCCAGCTTTCAGGGGGGACCTAACTATGGCTACACCTTC	CASFQGGPNYGYTF
TRBV4-1	.	.	TRBJ1-1	TGCGCCAGCAGGTCAGTCCAAAGGGGGACTGAAGCTTTCTTT	CASRSVQRGTEAFF
TRBV20-1	.	.	TRBJ2-5	TGCAGTGCCAGTGGGGGGGGGCGGCAAGAGACCCAGTACTTC	CSASGGGRQETQYF
TRBV28	.	.	TRBJ2-1	TGTGCCAGCAGTTTATTATCCGCCCTAGAGTACAATGAGCAGTTCTTC	CASSLLSALEYNEQFF
TRBV28	.	.	TRBJ2-6	TGTGCCAGCCAGCTGACGGGGGCTGGGGCCAACGTCCTGACTTTC	CASQLTGAGANVLTF
TRBV18	TRBD1	.	TRBJ1-1	TGTGCCAGCTCACCCACAAGGGGACAGGGTTACACTGAAGCTTTCTTT	CASSPTRGQGYTEAFF
TRBV7-9	TRBD1	.	TRBJ2-7	TGTGCCAGCAGCTCCTCAGATTACAGGGGTCTGACCTACGAGCAGTACTTC	CASSSSDYRGLTYEQYF
TRBV5-4	TRBD1	.	TRBJ1-2	TGTGCCAGCAGCTTAAAGTCGGGACAGAGGAACTATGGCTACACCTTC	CASSLKSGQRNYGYTF
TRBV5-1	.	.	TRBJ2-7	TGCGCCAGCAGCTTGACTGATGCCGGGACCTACGAGCAGTACTTC	CASSLTDAGTYEQYF
TRBV19	TRBD1	.	TRBJ1-3	TGTGCCAGTAGTCTACAGGGGCCTTTCTCTGGAAACACCATATATTTT	CASSLQGPFSGNTIYF
TRBV27	TRBD1	.	TRBJ1-2	TGTGCCAGCAGTCCATCCGGGACAGGGGCCTATGGCTACACCTTC	CASSPSGTGAYGYTF
TRBV6-6	.	.	TRBJ2-1	TGTGCCAGCAGTTACTCGGGGCGCGGCTCCTACAATGAGCAGTTCTTC	CASSYSGRGSYNEQFF
TRBV9	TRBD1	.	TRBJ2-2	TGTGCCAGCAGCCGGGACAGGCCGAACACCGGGGAGCTGTTTTTT	CASSRDRPNTGELFF
TRBV13	.	.	TRBJ2-7	TGTGCCAGCAGCTTAGTTACGGGAGTCGGGTCCAACCTTTACGAGCAGTACTTC	CASSLVTGVGSNLYEQYF
TRBV19	.	.	TRBJ1-2	TGTGCCAGTAAGAGTCTTAACTATGGCTACACCTTC	CASKSLNYGYTF
TRBV7-3	TRBD2	.	TRBJ2-3	TGTGCCAGCAGCTTAAACTTAGCGGGGGCGAGCACAGATACGCAGTATTTT	CASSLNLAGASTDTQYF
TRBV6-1	.	.	TRBJ2-3	TGTGCCAGCAGTGAAATAATCACAGATACGCAGTATTTT	CASSEIITDTQYF
TRBV6-5	TRBD2	.	TRBJ2-7	TGTGCCAGCAGACTGACTAGCGGGAGATACGAGCAGTACTTC	CASRLTSGRYEQYF
TRBV19	TRBD2	.	TRBJ2-3	TGTGCCAGTGGGGGACTAGCGGGAGGTCGCACAGATACGCAGTATTTT	CASGGLAGGRTDTQYF
TRBV30	.	.	TRBJ1-5	TGTGCCTGGGGAGACGGCAGGGTTTTGCATTTT	CAWGDGRVLHF
TRBV7-8	TRBD2	few	TRBJ2-7	TGTGCCAGCAGCTTAAGGCGGGGAGGGAGAACCCCCTACGAGCAGTACTTC	CASSLRRGGRTPYEQYF
TRBV6-6	TRBD2	.	TRBJ2-7	TGTGCCAGCAGGCGCGCGGGAGGGCGGGAGTCCTACGAGCAGTACTTC	CASRRAGGRESYEQYF
TRBV4-2	.	.	TRBJ1-2	TGTGCCAGCAGCCAAGATCAAGGAGAGAATTATGGCTACACCTTC	CASSQDQGENYGYTF
TRBV12-5	.	once	TRBJ2-1	TGTGCTAGTGGTTTGAGCGGACGAGGCGATGAGCAGTTCTTC	CASGLSGRGDEQFF
TRBV9	TRBD2	.	TRBJ2-1	TGTGCCAGCAGCGGAAGCGGGGGGAGCTCCTACAATGAGCAGTTCTTC	CASSGSGGSSYNEQFF
TRBV7-2	.	once	TRBJ2-2	TGTGCCAGGAGGAGGGCCGACACCGGGGAGCTGTTTTTT	CARRRADTGELFF
TRBV19	.	.	TRBJ1-1	TGTGCCAGTAGTGCCAGGGTCTACACTGAAGCTTTCTTT	CASSARVYTEAFF